The 24 T cell receptor beta chains below were found in one sample sequenced in a study of CD8+ T cells in alopecia areata. Treatment here: oral pan-JAK inhibitor, 5-10 mg twice daily. Investigators isolated RNA and reverse transcribed it into cDNA to act as the sequencing template. This table comes from immunoSEQ multiplex PCR, and its TCRdb copy is limited to in-frame clones, with some not included. The repertoire consists of roughly 150,000 clones, with around 50% occurring once and the leading ten covering about 16%. Sequenced material: CD8+ T cells sorted from blood, taken at week 4, from a patient treated with tofacitinib. Every receptor here comes from a human donor with alopecia areata.

The J gene is TRBJ2-7, the V gene TRBV30; D is possibly TRBD1 (6 bases). CDR1 GTSNPN and CDR2 SVGIG come from the germline V gene (reference sequence). The CDR3 has 12 residues. Trimming removed 3 bases at V and 1 base at J, with 7 bases between. In DNA form, the CDR3 reads TGTGCCTGGAGGGACAGTTCCTACGAGCAGTACTTC. Translation: CAWRDSSYEQYF.

This clone was picked up a small number of times. V and J are TRBV29-1 and TRBJ2-3; D is possibly TRBD1 or TRBD2 (5 bases each). CDR1 SQVTM and CDR2 ANQGSEA come from the germline V gene. Deletions cut 7 bases from V and 2 bases from J, with 16 bases between. CDR3 length equals 14 residues. The CDR3 loop reads CSDLARDDTDTQYF. The CDR3 DNA reads TGCAGCGACCTAGCCAGGGACGACACAGATACGCAGTATTTT.

The chain employs TRBV6-6 and TRBJ1-2; D is uncertain. The V gene lost 6 bases and the J gene lost 7 bases, with 21 bases spanning the gap. From germline, CDR1 is MNHNY and CDR2 SVGAGI (reference sequence). The CDR3 sequence is 15 residues long. CDR3 sequence reads: CASRQWADWPGGYTF. The CDR3 DNA sequence: TGTGCCAGCAGACAATGGGCCGACTGGCCGGGTGGCTACACCTTC.

The rearrangement joins TRBV27 to TRBJ2-7; 9 nucleotides line up with TRBD1. The CDR3 length is 13 residues. V was pared by 5 bases and J by 3 bases, with 2 bases of the junction left unmatched. CDR1 is MNHEY, CDR2 SMNVEV, per germline (reference sequence). CDR3 amino acids: CASSPTGGYEQYF. The CDR3 coding sequence is TGTGCCAGCAGTCCGACAGGGGGCTACGAGCAGTACTTC.

This clone was detected once. V gene TRBV10-3 combines with J gene TRBJ2-7; no clear D. V was trimmed by 8 bases and J by 6 bases, leaving 2 bases between them. CDR1 and CDR2 (germline): ENHRY, SYGVKD. CDR3 size: 8 residues. CDR3: CAIREQYF. DNA for the CDR3: TGTGCCATCCGCGAGCAGTACTTC.

CDR3 DNA: TGCGCCAGCAGCCAAGATCGAGAGGGGATCAATCAGCCCCAGCATTTT. The encoded protein is CASSQDREGINQPQHF. This chain links TRBV4-3 with TRBJ1-5, with TRBD1 as a possible D gene (5 bases). Trimming pared 0 bases from V and 3 bases from J, leaving 12 bases between. The CDR3 contains 16 residues. Per germline, CDR1 LGHNA and CDR2 YSLEER.

This clone was detected only once. Since no conserved phenylalanine or tryptophan closes the CDR3, a read error is the likely cause. The limits of the CDR3 on the DNA are not certain, so only TCRdb's listed CDR3 is given. This chain uses TRBV10-3 with TRBJ1-6. Germline V lookup: CDR1 ENHRY, CDR2 SYGVKD. The CDR3 totals 12 residues, both ends included. CDR3 amino acids: CAISRTTLDVPL.

This rearrangement joins TRBV29-1 to TRBJ2-1; perhaps TRBD2 as D (6 bases). The CDR3 length is 14 residues. Germline loops: CDR1 SQVTM, CDR2 ANQGSEA. V dropped 3 bases and J dropped 0 bases, with 9 bases sitting between them. The CDR3 region has the DNA TGCAGCGTTGATGGCGGGGACTCCTACAATGAGCAGTTCTTC. Protein sequence: CSVDGGDSYNEQFF.

This chain uses TRBV19 with TRBJ1-2; unclear D gene. The CDR3 runs 13 residues. CDR1 is LNHDA, CDR2 SQIVND, per germline (reference sequence). V lost 1 base and J lost 4, with 7 bases in between. In nucleotides, the CDR3 is TGTGCCAGTAGTATAGGGGAGAGCTATGGCTACACCTTC. Its translation: CASSIGESYGYTF.

This clone was found a few times. The rearrangement links TRBV11-2 to TRBJ2-1, with 10 bases lining up with TRBD1. Looked up from germline, CDR1 is SGHAT and CDR2 is FQNNGV. After removal of 3 bases from V and 8 bases from J, the junction contained 7 bases not matched to a gene. The CDR3 loop spans 15 amino acids. CDR3 nucleotide sequence: TGTGCCAGCAGCTTTAGTAAGGACAGGGGGGATGAGCAGTTCTTC. Protein product: CASSFSKDRGDEQFF.

The chain joins TRBV29-1 to TRBJ2-1, with 10 bases aligning to TRBD2. Germline V gene lookup returns CDR1 SQVTM and CDR2 ANQGSEA. Trimming removed 7 bases from V and 9 bases from J; junction bases left unmatched: 12. The CDR3 totals 14 residues. CDR3 nucleotide sequence: TGCAGCGCCGAACCTTTAGCGGGGGGAGGTGAGCAGTTCTTC. Protein: CSAEPLAGGGEQFF.

V is TRBV7-6 and J is TRBJ2-5; 14 bases are shared with TRBD2. Germline-derived CDR1 and CDR2 are SGHVS and FNYEAQ. This CDR3 is built from 17 residues. J lost 5 bases, V lost 4 bases, and 9 bases had no gene match. The CDR3 sequence is CASSSRLAGGPWETQYF. The CDR3 region has the DNA TGTGCCAGCAGCTCCAGACTAGCGGGGGGGCCCTGGGAGACCCAGTACTTC.

The rearrangement uses TRBV10-3 and TRBJ2-7; D is uncertain. CDR3 length: 15 amino acids. V gave up 2 bases and J gave up 2 bases, with 13 bases separating them. Germline lookup yields CDR1 ENHRY and CDR2 SYGVKD. CDR3 amino acids: CAISERAVTTYEQYF. In DNA form, the CDR3 reads TGTGCCATCAGTGAGCGGGCCGTGACAACCTACGAGCAGTACTTC.

This chain connects TRBV6-1 to TRBJ2-3, with D unresolved. CDR3 length equals 12 residues. Trimming shortened V by 2 bases and J by 7 bases, and 7 bases separated the two germline ends. Per germline, CDR1 MNHNS and CDR2 SASEGT. Written as DNA, the CDR3 is TGTGCCAGCAGTGAACGGGTTCATACGCAGTATTTT. Protein: CASSERVHTQYF.

The V gene is TRBV25-1, the J gene TRBJ2-3; 12 bases line up with TRBD2. This CDR3 has 16 residues. Trimming took 1 base from V and 2 from J; bases not matched to a gene: 1. Germline assignment: CDR1 MGHDK and CDR2 SYGVNS. This CDR3 is CASSEWTSGNTDTQYF. CDR3 sequence (DNA): TGTGCCAGCAGTGAATGGACTAGCGGGAACACAGATACGCAGTATTTT.

This clone has a handful of counts. V gene TRBV13 combines with J gene TRBJ2-5, with 7 bases aligning to TRBD1. This CDR3 is built from 18 residues. Germline CDR1 and CDR2: PRHDT and FYEKMQ (reference sequence). Trimming at V came to 4 bases and at J to 2 bases, leaving 16 bases not matched to a gene. The CDR3 DNA follows: TGTGCCAGCAGCTGGAAGTTGGACAGGCCGGGAATACAAGAGACCCAGTACTTC. Amino acids: CASSWKLDRPGIQETQYF.

This chain joins TRBV27 and TRBJ1-6; unclear D gene. The V gene lost 2 bases and the J gene lost 9 bases, with 11 bases spanning the gap. The CDR3 sequence is 14 residues long. Germline assignment: CDR1 MNHEY and CDR2 SMNVEV (reference sequence). In DNA, the CDR3 is TGTGCCAGCAGTTTACCCAGGTCTGGTTCACCCCTCCACTTT. It is translated as CASSLPRSGSPLHF.

This clone occurred a few times. J is TRBJ1-4 and V is TRBV7-9; D ambiguous. Germline V gene sequence: CDR1 SEHNR, CDR2 FQNEAQ (reference sequence). This CDR3 has 17 amino acids. Trimming shortened V by 2 bases and J by 9 bases, and 22 bases separated the two germline ends. CDR3 region: CASSLRQDTAAEKKLFF. The DNA for the CDR3 is TGTGCCAGCAGCTTACGGCAAGACACGGCCGCGGAAAAAAAACTGTTTTTT.

The V call is TRBV6-6, the J call TRBJ2-5; a possible D gene is TRBD1 (5 bases). Trimming shortened V by 6 bases and J by 0 bases, and 11 bases separated the two germline ends. CDR1 is MNHNY and CDR2 is SVGAGI in the germline V gene (reference sequence). CDR3 size: 14 residues. The CDR3 loop reads CASRVDRNQETQYF. CDR3 nucleotide sequence: TGTGCCAGCAGGGTCGACAGAAACCAAGAGACCCAGTACTTC.

This chain connects TRBV5-1 to TRBJ1-1; D not resolved. Germline loops: CDR1 SGHRS, CDR2 YFSETQ. The CDR3 is made up of 13 amino acids. Trimming removed 0 bases from V and 7 bases from J, with 10 bases in between. The chain's CDR3 is CASSLAEGIEAFF. In nucleotides, the CDR3 is TGCGCCAGCAGCTTGGCCGAAGGGATTGAAGCTTTCTTT.

This clone was found a few times. The rearrangement uses TRBV11-2 and TRBJ1-4; D gene ambiguous. This CDR3 is 15 amino acids long. The germline gives CDR1 SGHAT, CDR2 FQNNGV. Trimming took off 0 bases at V and 2 bases at J, with 7 bases between the two ends. The CDR3 protein is CASSLDLVTNEKLFF. In DNA form, the CDR3 reads TGTGCCAGCAGCTTAGATTTGGTGACTAATGAAAAACTGTTTTTT.

The genes are TRBV5-6 and TRBJ1-2; unclear D gene. The CDR3 has 13 residues. The germline V and J ends were trimmed by 4 bases and 4 bases, with 11 bases remaining between them. Looked up from germline, CDR1 is SGHDT and CDR2 is YYEEEE. CDR3 loop: CASSAMVSYGYTF. CDR3 nucleotide sequence: TGTGCCAGCAGCGCTATGGTTAGCTATGGCTACACCTTC.

J is TRBJ1-5 and V is TRBV9; D gene uncertain. The V end was cut by 0 bases, the J end by 2 bases, with 9 bases between. The CDR3 is 15 amino acids. Germline V CDR1 and CDR2: SGDLS, YYNGEE. The CDR3 here is CASSVGAGGNQPQHF. The CDR3 region has the DNA TGTGCCAGCAGCGTAGGAGCGGGTGGCAATCAGCCCCAGCATTTT.

The chain couples TRBV6-6 to TRBJ1-1; D not certain. The CDR3 is 11 residues long. Germline CDR1 is MNHNY and CDR2 is SVGAGI (reference sequence). The germline V and J ends were trimmed by 3 bases and 12 bases, with 11 bases remaining between them. DNA for the CDR3: TGTGCCAGCAGTTATAAGGGTTTAACTTTCTTT. As protein: CASSYKGLTFF.